A selection of T cell receptor beta chains follows, all from one sample in a study of blood T cell repertoires in COVID-19. The method was immunoSEQ multiplex PCR; TCRdb's version includes in-frame clones alone and lacks a portion of them. The sample lists a few hundred thousand clones; 90% were seen once. Sequenced material: PBMCs or T cells enriched from blood (not recorded which). The origin of the receptors is a woman aged 18-35 years with acute COVID-19. The CDR3 runs from the conserved cysteine through the conserved F or W. D genes are given only for firm matches. Clone size is given for some rows only: seen once, a few or many times, or a class if the clone is expanded.

J: TRBJ1-1; size: NA; D: NA; V: TRBV6-5; CDR3: CASISWERGNTEAFF; DNA: TGTGCCAGCATCTCGTGGGAAAGGGGGAACACTGAAGCTTTCTTT
J: TRBJ2-7; size: NA; D: TRBD2; V: TRBV2; CDR3: CASSVNGRAIHEQYF; DNA: TGTGCCAGCAGTGTAAACGGGAGGGCCATCCACGAGCAGTACTTC
J: TRBJ1-5; size: NA; D: NA; V: TRBV28; CDR3: CASSILLGGGSNQPQHF; DNA: TGTGCCAGCAGTATCCTCCTAGGGGGGGGGAGCAATCAGCCCCAGCATTTT
J: TRBJ1-2; size: NA; D: TRBD1; V: TRBV9; CDR3: CASSSAPTQGAGGYTF; DNA: TGTGCCAGCAGCTCCGCTCCGACACAGGGGGCGGGTGGCTACACCTTC
J: TRBJ1-1; size: NA; D: NA; V: TRBV29-1; CDR3: CSVKRGDTEAFF; DNA: TGCAGCGTTAAACGGGGGGACACTGAAGCTTTCTTT
J: TRBJ1-1; size: NA; D: NA; V: TRBV7-9; CDR3: CASSLQEDTEAFF; DNA: TGTGCCAGCAGCCTCCAGGAGGACACTGAAGCTTTCTTT
J: TRBJ2-7; size: NA; D: NA; V: TRBV19; CDR3: CASSIDPGVDEQYF; DNA: TGTGCCAGTAGTATAGATCCAGGGGTTGACGAGCAGTACTTC
J: TRBJ1-1; size: NA; D: TRBD1; V: TRBV4-2; CDR3: CASSHRTGTGNRNTEAFF; DNA: TGTGCCAGCAGCCATCGTACCGGGACAGGGAATAGGAACACTGAAGCTTTCTTT
J: TRBJ1-1; size: once; D: NA; V: TRBV28; CDR3: CASSLIKAGAEAFF; DNA: TGTGCCAGCAGTTTAATAAAGGCGGGCGCTGAAGCTTTCTTT
J: TRBJ1-6; size: NA; D: TRBD1; V: TRBV11-3; CDR3: CASSQTGQVGGSPLHF; DNA: TGTGCCAGCAGCCAGACCGGACAGGTCGGGGGTTCACCCCTCCACTTT
J: TRBJ2-3; size: NA; D: NA; V: TRBV20-1; CDR3: CSASGADTQYF; DNA: TGCAGTGCTAGTGGGGCGGATACGCAGTATTTT
J: TRBJ2-1; size: NA; D: NA; V: TRBV10-3; CDR3: CAISETSYNEQFF; DNA: TGTGCCATCAGTGAGACCAGCTACAATGAGCAGTTCTTC
J: TRBJ1-2; size: once; D: NA; V: TRBV28; CDR3: CASSYGDGYTF; DNA: TGTGCCAGCAGTTACGGGGATGGCTACACCTTC
J: TRBJ2-1; size: NA; D: NA; V: TRBV27; CDR3: CASSRRGYEQFF; DNA: TGTGCCAGCAGCCGTAGGGGCTATGAGCAGTTCTTC
J: TRBJ2-7; size: NA; D: TRBD1; V: TRBV19; CDR3: CASSIPSTGPLSYEQYF; DNA: TGTGCCAGTAGTATCCCCTCGACAGGGCCATTAAGCTACGAGCAGTACTTC
J: TRBJ2-2; size: NA; D: TRBD1; V: TRBV27; CDR3: CASRDATGLPGELFF; DNA: TGTGCCAGTAGGGATGCGACAGGGTTGCCCGGGGAGCTGTTTTTT
J: TRBJ2-7; size: NA; D: TRBD2; V: TRBV19; CDR3: CASSTGTSGSEQYF; DNA: TGTGCCAGTAGTACCGGGACTAGCGGGAGCGAGCAGTACTTC